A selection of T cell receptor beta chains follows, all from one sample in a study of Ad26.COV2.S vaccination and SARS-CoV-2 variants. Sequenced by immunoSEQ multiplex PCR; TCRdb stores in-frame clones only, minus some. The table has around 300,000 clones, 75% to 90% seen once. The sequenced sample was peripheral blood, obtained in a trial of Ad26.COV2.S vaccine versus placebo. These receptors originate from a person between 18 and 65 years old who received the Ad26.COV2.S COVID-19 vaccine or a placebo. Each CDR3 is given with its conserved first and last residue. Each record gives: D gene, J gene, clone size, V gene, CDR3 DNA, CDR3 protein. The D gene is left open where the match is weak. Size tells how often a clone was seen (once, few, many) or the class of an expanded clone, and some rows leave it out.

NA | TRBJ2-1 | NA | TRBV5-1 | TGCGCCAGCAGCTTGGGTCCTCTGGCCTACAATGAGCAGTTCTTC | CASSLGPLAYNEQFF
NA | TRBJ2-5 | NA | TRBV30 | TGTGCCTGGAACCGGGACATGGACGGGGAGACCCAGTACTTC | CAWNRDMDGETQYF
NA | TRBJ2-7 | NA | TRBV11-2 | TGTGCCAGCAGCTCAAATTCGGAGAACTACGAGCAGTACTTC | CASSSNSENYEQYF
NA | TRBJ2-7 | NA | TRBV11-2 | TGTGCCAGCAGCTTAAATCCAGATTCCTACGAGCAGTACTTC | CASSLNPDSYEQYF
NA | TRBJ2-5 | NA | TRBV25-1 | TGTGCCAGCAGTACCCCGGGAGTCGAGACCCAGTACTTC | CASSTPGVETQYF
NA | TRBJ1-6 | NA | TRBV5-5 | TGTGCCAGCAGCTTGTGGGTGGGCTCCTATAATTCACCCCTCCACTTT | CASSLWVGSYNSPLHF
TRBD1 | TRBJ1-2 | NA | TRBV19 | TGTGCCACCGCTTTAGGGGGCCGCGGCTACACCTTC | CATALGGRGYTF
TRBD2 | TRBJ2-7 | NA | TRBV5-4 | TGTGCCAGCAGCTGGGGGACTAGCGGCTCCTACGAGCAGTACTTC | CASSWGTSGSYEQYF
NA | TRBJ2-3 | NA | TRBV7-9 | TGTGCCAGCAGCCTAGACCTCCAGGGAGTGACAGATACGCAGTATTTT | CASSLDLQGVTDTQYF
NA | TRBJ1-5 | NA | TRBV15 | TGTGCCACCAGCGAGGACAGAGCCAACCAGCCCCAGCATTTT | CATSEDRANQPQHF
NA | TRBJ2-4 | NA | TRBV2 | TGTGCCAGCAGTGAAAAAGAGCGAGGGACTGAAAAGCGTATTCAGTACTTC | CASSEKERGTEKRIQYF
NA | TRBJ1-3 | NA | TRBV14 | TGTGCCAGCAGCCTCAGCATGGGACCGACCTCTGGAAACACCATATATTTT | CASSLSMGPTSGNTIYF
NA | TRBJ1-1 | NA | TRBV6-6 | TGTGCCAGCAGTTACGGGTCAAGGAACACTGAAGCTTTCTTT | CASSYGSRNTEAFF
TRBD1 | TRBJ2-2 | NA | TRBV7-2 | TGTGCCAGCAGCTTAAGAGGGGGCGCGGGCACCGGGGAGCTGTTTTTT | CASSLRGGAGTGELFF
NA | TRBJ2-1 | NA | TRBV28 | TGTGCCAGCACCACTGATACGCGACCCTACAATGAGCAGTTCTTC | CASTTDTRPYNEQFF
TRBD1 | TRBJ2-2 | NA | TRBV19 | TGTGCCAGTAGTATCAGGGGGCCTGGCGGGGAGCTGTTTTTT | CASSIRGPGGELFF
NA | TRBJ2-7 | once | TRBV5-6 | TGTGCCAGCAGCTTGGTCTCCATCTCCTACGAGCAGTACTTC | CASSLVSISYEQYF
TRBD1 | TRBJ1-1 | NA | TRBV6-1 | TGTGCCAGCAGTGAAAGACAGGGAAGGTCTGTATTCACTGAAGCTTTCTTT | CASSERQGRSVFTEAFF
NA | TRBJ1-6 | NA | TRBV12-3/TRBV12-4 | TGTGCCAGCAGTCTTCAGGGTGGCTCACCCCTCCACTTT | CASSLQGGSPLHF
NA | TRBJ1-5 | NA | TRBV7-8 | TGTGCCAGCAGCTTTATGAATCAGCCCCAGCATTTT | CASSFMNQPQHF
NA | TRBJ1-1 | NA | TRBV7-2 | TGTGCCAGCAGTTTAGGGCACAGGGTTCGGGAAAACACTGAAGCTTTCTTT | CASSLGHRVRENTEAFF
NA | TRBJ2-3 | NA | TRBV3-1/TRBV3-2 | TGTGCCAGCAGCCAAAACGGTGGAGCAGATACGCAGTATTTT | CASSQNGGADTQYF
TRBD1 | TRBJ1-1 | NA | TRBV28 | TGTGCCAGCAGGGATCAACAGGGGAGGGACACTGAAGCTTTCTTT | CASRDQQGRDTEAFF
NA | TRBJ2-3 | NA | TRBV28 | TGTGCCAGCAGTTTAGTCCCTAGGTCTAACACAGATACGCAGTATTTT | CASSLVPRSNTDTQYF
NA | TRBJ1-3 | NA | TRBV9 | TGTGCCAGCAGCGCCGGGACTTGGGGAAACACCATATATTTT | CASSAGTWGNTIYF
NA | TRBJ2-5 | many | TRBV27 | TGTGCCAGCAGTTTAGTCGGGGGTCAAGAGACCCAGTACTTC | CASSLVGGQETQYF
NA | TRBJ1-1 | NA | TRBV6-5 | TGTGCCATGAAAAGGGAGGCTCGAGGGTTCACTGAAGCTTTCTTT | CAMKREARGFTEAFF
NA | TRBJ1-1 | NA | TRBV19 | TGTGCCAGTAGCAAACAGGGGAACACTGAAGCTTTCTTT | CASSKQGNTEAFF
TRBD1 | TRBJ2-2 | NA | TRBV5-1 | TGCGCCAGCAGCTTGCAGGGGGCCGGGGAGCTGTTTTTT | CASSLQGAGELFF
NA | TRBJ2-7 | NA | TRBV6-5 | TGTGCCAGCAGGGGATGGACGCTAGCAGGGTACGAGCAGTACTTC | CASRGWTLAGYEQYF
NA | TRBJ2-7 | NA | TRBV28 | TGTGCCAGCAGTTACGGGAGTAATTACGAGCAGTACTTC | CASSYGSNYEQYF
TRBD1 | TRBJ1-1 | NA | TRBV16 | TGTGCCAGCAGCCAATCGGTCCCCAGGGGGCCGGGCACTGAAGCTTTCTTT | CASSQSVPRGPGTEAFF
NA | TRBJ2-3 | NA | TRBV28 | TGTGCCAGCAGTTTAGGCAGTCCTAATACGCAGTATTTT | CASSLGSPNTQYF
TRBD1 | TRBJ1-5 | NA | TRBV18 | TGTGCCAGCTCACCCGGGACAGGGGTTCAGCCCCAGCATTTT | CASSPGTGVQPQHF
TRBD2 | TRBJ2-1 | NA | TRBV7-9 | TGTGCCAGCAGCTCCGCTAGCGGGGGGGCCCTGCGGGAGCAGTTCTTC | CASSSASGGALREQFF
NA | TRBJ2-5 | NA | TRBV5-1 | TGCGCCAGCAGCTTGGGTGAAGGAGAGACCCAGTACTTC | CASSLGEGETQYF
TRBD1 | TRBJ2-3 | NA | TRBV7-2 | TGTGCCAGCAGTCAACAGGGGGCCGATACGCAGTATTTT | CASSQQGADTQYF
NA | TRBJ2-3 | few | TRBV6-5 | TGTGCCAGCAGGATAACTGGCACAGATACGCAGTATTTT | CASRITGTDTQYF
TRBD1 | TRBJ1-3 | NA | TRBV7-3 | TGTGCCAGCAGCTTAGGGGGACAGGGACTCTCTGGAAACACCATATATTTT | CASSLGGQGLSGNTIYF
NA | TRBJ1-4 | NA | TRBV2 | TGTGCCAGCACGATTAGGAGGGATGAAAAACTGTTTTTT | CASTIRRDEKLFF
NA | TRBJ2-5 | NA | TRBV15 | TGTGCCACCAGCAGAGACCAAGGGGAGACCCAGTACTTC | CATSRDQGETQYF
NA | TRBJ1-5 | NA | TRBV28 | TGTGCCAGCTACAGGGCCCGTGGCAATCAGCCCCAGCATTTT | CASYRARGNQPQHF
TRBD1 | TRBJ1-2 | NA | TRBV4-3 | TGCGCCAGCAGCCAAGAACAGGGGGACGGCTACACCTTC | CASSQEQGDGYTF
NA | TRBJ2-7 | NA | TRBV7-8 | TGTGCCAGCAGCTACGGGGGTTCCCACTACGAGCAGTACTTC | CASSYGGSHYEQYF
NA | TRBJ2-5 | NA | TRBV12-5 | TGTGCTAGTGGTCCATCGCAAGAGACCCAGTACTTC | CASGPSQETQYF
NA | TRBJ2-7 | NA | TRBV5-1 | TGCGCCAGCAGCTTGAGTCCGGGGATGACCTACGAGCAGTACTTC | CASSLSPGMTYEQYF
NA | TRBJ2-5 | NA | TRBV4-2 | TGTGCCAGCAGCCGAGGTGGGGCCTCACAAGAGACCCAGTACTTC | CASSRGGASQETQYF
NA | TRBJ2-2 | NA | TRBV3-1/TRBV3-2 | TGTGCCAGCATGACAGGAAACACCGGGGAGCTGTTTTTT | CASMTGNTGELFF
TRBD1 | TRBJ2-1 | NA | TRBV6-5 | TGTGCCAGCAGTTACGACAGGGGAAACCTCTACAATGAGCAGTTCTTC | CASSYDRGNLYNEQFF
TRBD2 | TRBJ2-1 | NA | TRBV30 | TGTGCCTGGAGTGTACGGCTAGCGGGCAGCAATGAGCAGTTCTTC | CAWSVRLAGSNEQFF
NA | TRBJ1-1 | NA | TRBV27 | TGTGCCAGCAGTTTATCGAGGAGCAGAGAAGCTTTCTTT | CASSLSRSREAFF
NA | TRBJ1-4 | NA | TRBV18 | TGTGCCAGCTCACTCTCGGACGCGGAGAGAAAACTGTTTTTT | CASSLSDAERKLFF
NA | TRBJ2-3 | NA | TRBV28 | TGTGCCAGCAGTAATTTCCGCCCCCCAGATACGCAGTATTTT | CASSNFRPPDTQYF
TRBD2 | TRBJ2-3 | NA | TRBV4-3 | TGCGCCAGCAGCCCGGGACTAGGGGTCACAGATACGCAGTATTTT | CASSPGLGVTDTQYF
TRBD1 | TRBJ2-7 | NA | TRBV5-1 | TGCGCCAGCAGGGGACAGGGGGAAGACGAGCAGTACTTC | CASRGQGEDEQYF